The T cell receptor beta chain described here comes from a study of T cells in Graves' hyperthyroidism and ophthalmopathy. General study findings and limits: A model built on 13 V-J features separated ophthalmopathy from stable hyperthyroidism. Researchers found most expanded thyroid clonotypes above 0.001 in blood as well.

The CDR3 extends over 12 amino acids. Germline V gene lookup returns CDR1 SQVTM and CDR2 ANQGSEA. Amplification of TCR beta CDR3 regions was performed using RNA transcripts as template. HTBI primers were used for first-round RT-PCR of the TCR CDR3. TCRdb ran MiXCR on the multiplex PCR reads and lists one entry per CDR3 protein. The table has around 190,000 distinct CDR3 sequences, around 16% seen once. On this clonotype itself: The target antigen is unknown. This clone may be a read error of a much larger clone one base away.

V is TRBV29-1 and J is TRBJ1-1, with D possibly TRBD1 on 6 matching bases. The TCR sequence derives from a woman aged 45 to 65 with Graves' hyperthyroidism. Sequences were obtained from blood. CDR3 sequence (DNA): TGCAGCGCCGGACAGCCGAACACTGGAGCTTTCTTT. It codes for CSAGQPNTGAFF.